This T cell receptor (beta chain) was obtained from a study of cytomegalovirus exposure and HLA in healthy donors. The approximately 120-subject validation cohort, separate from the roughly 670-subject first cohort, included the donors. This clone was counted a single time. Germline loops: CDR1 SGHTA, CDR2 FQGTGA. Germline trimming cut 2 bases from V and 3 bases from J; bases unmatched to any gene: 14. The CDR3 has 19 amino acids. TCRdb keeps only in-frame clones here, not all; method: immunoSEQ multiplex PCR. Counted here are under 75,000 clones, about 96% occurring once; the ten biggest clones make up 1.2%.

The clonotype originates from a woman younger than 30 in good health and CMV-seronegative. The specimen was PBMCs. The J gene is TRBJ1-1, the V gene TRBV7-3; TRBD1 aligns across 11 bases. The CDR3 coding sequence is TGTGCCAGCAGCTTAGCCCCTGGACCTGGACAGGGGGCCGACACTGAAGCTTTCTTT. It yields the protein CASSLAPGPGQGADTEAFF.